This T cell receptor (beta chain) was recorded in a study of blood T cell repertoires in COVID-19. The overall study: Sources were T cells, B-cell-depleted T cells, or PBMCs; the material itself was cDNA or gDNA.

With V trimmed by 6 bases and J by 8 bases, 7 bases remained unmatched. Germline V gene data show CDR1 as LGHDT and CDR2 as YNNKEL (reference sequence). This CDR3 has 14 amino acids. Participants were aged roughly 18 to 95 years, lived in 20 to 30 US areas, and enrolled virtually. Clinical history as reported by participants underpinned cohort assignment. A case of COVID-19 had been met by exposed participants within 2 weeks before study entry. Here immunoSEQ multiplex PCR was the method, and the copy in TCRdb shows in-frame clones only, minus some. The table has about 260,000 clones, approximately 90% seen once.

The origin of this receptor is a man between 40 and 49 years old who had been exposed to COVID-19. The specimen sequenced was PBMCs or T cells enriched from blood (not recorded which). This chain connects TRBV3-1 (or the pseudogene TRBV3-2) to TRBJ1-3; 10 bases map to TRBD1. CDR3: CASRPGTGADTIYF. CDR3 bases: TGTGCCAGCAGGCCCGGGACAGGGGCAGACACCATATATTTT.